A single sample is the source of the 5 T cell receptor beta chains below, sequenced in a study of T cells after yellow fever vaccination. Each CDR3 protein gets one entry after TCRdb re-called the 5' RACE reads with MiXCR. The sample carries 200,000 to 250,000 distinct CDR3 sequences, approximately 3% recorded once. Source: CD4+ T cells sorted from PBMCs, taken 10 days after the yellow fever booster vaccination. These receptors all stem from a man aged 18-30 years who received the YFV17D yellow fever vaccine.

This clonotype was counted between two and nine times. The chain recombines TRBV7-8 with TRBJ2-3, with 12 bases identical to TRBD2. V gave up 6 bases and J gave up 2 bases; unmatched junction bases: 18. Germline V gives CDR1 SGHVS, CDR2 FQNEAQ. CDR3 length: 20 residues. CDR3 sequence (DNA): TGTGCCAGCAGACTGAAAACCAAGACTAGCGGGGGACCACACACAGATACGCAGTATTTT. Translated, it gives CASRLKTKTSGGPHTDTQYF. Using reference TRBV7-8 and TRBJ2-3 for the parts outside the CDR3, the full variable domain is GAGVSQSPRYKVAKRGQDVALRCDPISGHVSLFWYQQALGQGPEFLTYFQNEAQLDKSGLPSDRFFAERPEGSVSTLKIQRTQQEDSAVYLCASRLKTKTSGGPHTDTQYFGPGTRLTVL.

This clonotype was recorded at least ten times. This chain connects TRBV14 to TRBJ2-2; D is uncertain. The CDR3 has 16 amino acids. Trimming took 1 base from V and 4 from J, leaving 13 bases between them. Germline V gives CDR1 SGHDN, CDR2 FVKESK. The chain's CDR3 is CASSQAAVQFTGELFF. The CDR3 coding sequence is TGTGCCAGCAGCCAAGCTGCCGTACAATTCACCGGGGAGCTGTTTTTT. The whole variable domain, filled in from reference TRBV14 and TRBJ2-2, reads EAGVTQFPSHSVIEKGQTVTLRCDPISGHDNLYWYRRVMGKEIKFLLHFVKESKQDESGMPNNRFLAERTGGTYSTLKVQPAELEDSGVYFCASSQAAVQFTGELFFGEGSRLTVL.

V and J are TRBV7-2 and TRBJ2-3, with D perhaps TRBD2 (6 bases). This CDR3 comprises 14 residues. Trimming removed 0 bases from V and 9 bases from J, with 13 bases in between. From germline, CDR1 is SGHTA and CDR2 FQGNSA. CDR3 nucleotides: TGTGCCAGCAGCTTAGCGCTTCGGGGGACGACGCAGTATTTT. Amino acid sequence: CASSLALRGTTQYF.

Only a few counts were recorded for this clonotype. The J gene is TRBJ1-1, the V gene TRBV20-1; D remains ambiguous. The CDR3 loop spans 13 amino acids. The germline CDR1 and CDR2 sequences are DFQATT and SNEGSKA (reference sequence). Trimming removed 0 bases from V and 3 bases from J, with 8 bases in between. The CDR3 protein is CSARDWKDTEAFF. The CDR3 DNA follows: TGCAGTGCTAGAGATTGGAAGGACACTGAAGCTTTCTTT.

This chain connects TRBV27 to TRBJ1-2, with D possibly being TRBD1 (6 bases). CDR3 length: 12 amino acids. V was cut by 6 bases and J by 10 bases, with 15 bases left in between. Germline values: CDR1 MNHEY, CDR2 SMNVEV (reference sequence). This CDR3 reads CASSQPGAPYTF. The CDR3, as DNA: TGTGCCAGCAGCCAGCCGGGGGCACCCTACACCTTC.